The 7 T cell receptor beta chains below come from one sample, sequenced in a study of T-cell reconstitution after alpha-beta-depleted transplantation in children (dated by TCRdb to 2016 to 2017). Receptors were amplified or captured by PCR. Instrument used: Illumina HiSeq 2500. To normalize quantification of the TCRbeta repertoire, the TCR libraries were built with molecular barcoding that relied on unique molecular identifiers. Using fastp trimming at Q25 and MiXCR clonotype assembly, TCRdb reanalyzed the public sequencing data and kept in-frame beta chains. Entries are consolidated by CDR3 protein sequence, retaining the most common genes and DNA. Counted in this sample were around 700,000 distinct CDR3 sequences; about an eighth of them appeared once. The ten most abundant clones make up about 0.77% of the sample. The label giving this sample's treatment or condition can be read as: allogeneic hematopoietic cell transplantation with graft depleted of TCRalphabeta T cells and CD19 B cells.

The sample here was PBMCs, taken before TCRalphabeta/CD19-depleted stem cell transplant. Receptors originate from a girl aged 2-10 years with congenital amegakaryocytic thrombocytopenia, due to receive a stem cell transplant.

This chain connects TRBV12-3 or TRBV12-4 to TRBJ2-5, with D tentatively TRBD2 (6 bases). The CDR3 runs 17 residues. The germline V and J ends were trimmed by 0 bases and 1 base, with 15 bases remaining between them. DNA of the CDR3: TGTGCCAGCAGTTTAGCCCTTAGGACTACAACCCAAGAGACCCAGTACTTC. Its translation is CASSLALRTTTQETQYF.

This clonotype was detected many times. This chain joins TRBV20-1 and TRBJ2-1, with 15 positions matching TRBD2. CDR1 and CDR2 (germline): DFQATT, SNEGSKA (reference sequence). The V gene end was trimmed by 6 bases and the J gene end by 8 bases; junction bases not matched to a gene: 11. The CDR3 is 16 amino acids. In nucleotides, the CDR3 is TGCAGTGCCGAACCGGGACTAGCGGGAGGTTCTGATGAGCAGTTCTTC. Translated, it gives CSAEPGLAGGSDEQFF.

This clonotype was counted many times. This sequence joins TRBV19 and TRBJ2-1; no clear D. The CDR3 is made up of 11 amino acids. Germline CDR1 and CDR2: LNHDA and SQIVND (reference sequence). V shed 5 bases and J shed 10 bases, with 9 bases lying between them. Here the CDR3 DNA reads TGTGCCAGTAGTTCCCCGGGCGAGCAGTTCTTC. Translating gives CASSSPGEQFF. Complete variable domain (other parts from reference TRBV19 and TRBJ2-1): DGGITQSPKYLFRKEGQNVTLSCEQNLNHDAMYWYRQDPGQGLRLIYYSQIVNDFQKGDIAEGYSVSREKKESFPLTVTSAQKNPTAFYLCASSSPGEQFFGPGTRLTVL.

The sample holds a few counts of this clonotype. The J gene is TRBJ2-7, the V gene TRBV2; 11 nucleotides line up with TRBD1. The germline CDR1 and CDR2 sequences are SNHLY and FYNNEI. Trimming removed 7 bases from V and 2 bases from J; junction bases left unmatched: 16. The CDR3 consists of 18 residues. The CDR3, as DNA: TGTGCCAGCACCACTACTCCGGGGACAGGGGGTATTCCCTACGAGCAGTACTTC. It codes for CASTTTPGTGGIPYEQYF.

The V gene is TRBV20-1, the J gene TRBJ2-1; D gene unclear. CDR1 and CDR2 (germline): DFQATT, SNEGSKA (reference sequence). CDR3 length: 11 residues. Trimming left V 6 bases short and J 4 bases short, with 7 bases between. The DNA for the CDR3 is TGCAGTGCCCATGGGTACAATGAGCAGTTCTTC. It yields the protein CSAHGYNEQFF.

The sample holds a few counts of this clonotype. V and J are TRBV20-1 and TRBJ2-1; 8 bases fit TRBD2. Losses at the gene ends were 7 bases for V and 6 bases for J; bases not matched to a gene: 5. Germline CDR1 DFQATT, CDR2 SNEGSKA (reference sequence). The CDR3 loop spans 12 amino acids. The CDR3 region is CSEAGGSNEQFF. CDR3 DNA: TGCAGTGAGGCGGGAGGAAGCAATGAGCAGTTCTTC.

This clonotype was detected only a few times. The genes are TRBV20-1 and TRBJ2-2; 7 bases are a match to TRBD2. The CDR3 is 14 amino acids. Per germline, CDR1 DFQATT and CDR2 SNEGSKA (reference sequence). J lost 7 bases, V lost 1 base, and 6 bases had no gene match. The CDR3 DNA is TGCAGTGCTAGAGGGGCGGGAGCGAGCGGGGAGCTGTTTTTT. Amino acids: CSARGAGASGELFF.